The T cell receptor (beta chain) described here comes from a study of cytomegalovirus exposure and HLA in healthy donors. Study results and limitations: Sequencing depth across donors, presence/absence analyses assumed, was roughly uniform. In a later analysis, TCR association rates varied by HLA locus: DRB1 most, HLA-C fewest. Later analysis suggested most CMV-associated TCR beta chains were HLA-restricted.

The study ran its PCR with 60 Vbeta and 13 Jbeta primers. Measured with immunoSEQ multiplex PCR; TCRdb has only the in-frame clones, and not every one. Among around 190,000 clones listed, approximately 80% were seen once. The germline V gene has CDR1 SNHLY and CDR2 FYNNEI. The CDR3 is 15 residues long. Trimming cost V 4 bases and J 0 bases; bases outside gene matches: 6. This clone was counted only a few times. Its antigen remains unidentified. Material for sequencing was PBMCs. The V gene is TRBV2, the J gene TRBJ2-7; 7 bases map to TRBD2. The clonotype comes from a woman aged 30 to 39 in good health and CMV-seropositive. This CDR3 is CASSARGRGSYEQYF. The CDR3 DNA follows: TGTGCCAGCAGTGCCCGCGGGAGAGGCTCCTACGAGCAGTACTTC.